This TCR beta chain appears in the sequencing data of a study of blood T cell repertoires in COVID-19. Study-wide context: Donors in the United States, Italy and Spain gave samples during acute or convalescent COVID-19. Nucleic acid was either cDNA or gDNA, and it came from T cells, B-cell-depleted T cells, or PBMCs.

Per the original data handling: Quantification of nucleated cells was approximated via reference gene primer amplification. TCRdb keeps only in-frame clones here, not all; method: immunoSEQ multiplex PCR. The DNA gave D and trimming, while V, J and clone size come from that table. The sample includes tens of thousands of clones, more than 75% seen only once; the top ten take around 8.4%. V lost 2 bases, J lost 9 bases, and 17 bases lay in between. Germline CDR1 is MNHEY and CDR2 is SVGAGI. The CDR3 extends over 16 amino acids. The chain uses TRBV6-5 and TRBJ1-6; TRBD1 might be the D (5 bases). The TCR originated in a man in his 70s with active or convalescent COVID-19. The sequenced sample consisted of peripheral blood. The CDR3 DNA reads TGTGCCAGCAGTTACGAAGTGGGGGGGAGGGGTTCACCCCTCCACTTT. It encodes CASSYEVGGRGSPLHF.